This is a list of T cell receptor beta chains from one sample in a study of OX40 agonist ivuxolimab in advanced cancers. Sequencing was performed with immunoSEQ multiplex PCR; in TCRdb, only in-frame clones are kept and a portion is missing. The data show more than 50,000 clones, with about 86% seen just once and 0.88% held by the top ten. The specimen comprised CD4+ or CD8+ T cells sorted from blood, sampled in a trial of the OX40 agonist ivuxolimab. Receptors were obtained from an adult with an advanced solid tumor such as melanoma, head and neck, liver or kidney cancer. CDR3s include the opening cysteine and the closing phenylalanine or tryptophan. D genes are given only for firm matches. The listing skips clone size in some rows; elsewhere it reads once, few, many or a size class.

d_call	clone_size	v_call	j_call	cdr3_aa	cdr3_nt
-	-	TRBV7-2	TRBJ2-1	CASSSDPTYRANEQFF	TGTGCCAGCAGCTCCGACCCGACCTACAGGGCCAATGAGCAGTTCTTC
-	-	TRBV9	TRBJ1-2	CASRLGRGSNYGYTF	TGTGCCAGCAGACTGGGGAGGGGGTCTAACTATGGCTACACCTTC
-	-	TRBV5-6	TRBJ2-1	CASSPRLVSPYNEQFF	TGTGCCAGCAGCCCCCGACTAGTCTCCCCCTACAATGAGCAGTTCTTC
-	-	TRBV4-1	TRBJ2-1	CASSQEAGQIYNEQFF	TGCGCCAGCAGCCAAGAGGCGGGACAGATATACAATGAGCAGTTCTTC
-	-	TRBV5-6	TRBJ1-3	CASSLAGKQGNTIYF	TGTGCCAGCAGCTTGGCCGGGAAACAGGGAAACACCATATATTTT
TRBD2	-	TRBV25-1	TRBJ2-5	CASSEGGGAETQYF	TGTGCCAGCAGTGAGGGCGGGGGGGCAGAGACCCAGTACTTC
-	-	TRBV6-1	TRBJ2-7	CASSVVRDSYEQYF	TGTGCCAGCAGTGTGGTCCGGGATTCCTACGAGCAGTACTTC
-	-	TRBV5-5	TRBJ2-2	CASSFAATNTGELFF	TGTGCCAGCAGCTTTGCAGCTACGAACACCGGGGAGCTGTTTTTT
-	few	TRBV6-5	TRBJ2-2	CASKQQITGELFF	TGTGCCAGCAAACAACAGATCACCGGGGAGCTGTTTTTT
-	-	TRBV15	TRBJ2-2	CATSRDTGSGELFF	TGTGCCACCAGCAGAGATACCGGGTCCGGGGAGCTGTTTTTT
-	-	TRBV5-1	TRBJ2-7	CASSIRAGTASYEQYF	TGCGCCAGCAGCATTAGAGCCGGGACGGCCTCCTACGAGCAGTACTTC
TRBD1	-	TRBV7-8	TRBJ2-5	CASSLPTGYFQESQYF	TGTGCCAGCAGCTTACCGACAGGGTATTTCCAAGAGTCCCAGTACTTC
TRBD1	-	TRBV6-6	TRBJ1-2	CASSYKGTENYGYTF	TGTGCCAGCAGTTACAAGGGGACAGAGAACTATGGCTACACCTTC
TRBD1	-	TRBV5-1	TRBJ2-7	CASSLTGGASYEQYF	TGCGCCAGCAGCCTGACAGGGGGCGCCTCCTACGAGCAGTACTTC
TRBD2	-	TRBV5-1	TRBJ2-5	CASSYQGSGAPGETQYF	TGCGCCAGCAGCTATCAAGGTAGCGGGGCCCCGGGGGAGACCCAGTACTTC